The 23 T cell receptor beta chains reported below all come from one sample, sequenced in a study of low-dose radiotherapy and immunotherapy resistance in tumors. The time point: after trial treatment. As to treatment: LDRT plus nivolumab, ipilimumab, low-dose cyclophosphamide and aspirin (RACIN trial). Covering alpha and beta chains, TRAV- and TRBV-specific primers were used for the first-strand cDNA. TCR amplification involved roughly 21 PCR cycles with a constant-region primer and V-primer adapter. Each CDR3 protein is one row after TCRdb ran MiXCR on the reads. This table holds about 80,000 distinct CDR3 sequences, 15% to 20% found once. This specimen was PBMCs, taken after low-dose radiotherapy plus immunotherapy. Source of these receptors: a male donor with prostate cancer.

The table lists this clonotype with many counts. This CDR3 reads CASSVRGGDEQFF. The CDR3 DNA sequence: TGTGCCAGCAGTGTAAGGGGGGGTGATGAGCAGTTCTTC. This chain joins TRBV2 and TRBJ2-1; D might be TRBD2 (7 bases). The CDR3 sequence is 13 residues long. Trimming shortened V by 4 bases and J by 8 bases, and 12 bases separated the two germline ends. Germline CDR1 and CDR2: SNHLY and FYNNEI.

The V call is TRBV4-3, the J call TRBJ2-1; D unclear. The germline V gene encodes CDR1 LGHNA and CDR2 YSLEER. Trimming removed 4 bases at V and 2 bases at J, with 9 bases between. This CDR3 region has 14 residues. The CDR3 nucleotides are TGCGCCAGCAGCCGCGAGTGGGCCTACAATGAGCAGTTCTTC. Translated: CASSREWAYNEQFF.

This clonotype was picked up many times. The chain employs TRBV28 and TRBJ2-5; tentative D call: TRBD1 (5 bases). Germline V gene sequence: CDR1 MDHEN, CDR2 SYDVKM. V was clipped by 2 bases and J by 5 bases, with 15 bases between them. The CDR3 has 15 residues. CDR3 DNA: TGTGCCAGCAGTTTAAGGCCCGTTCCAGGGGAGACCCAGTACTTC. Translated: CASSLRPVPGETQYF.

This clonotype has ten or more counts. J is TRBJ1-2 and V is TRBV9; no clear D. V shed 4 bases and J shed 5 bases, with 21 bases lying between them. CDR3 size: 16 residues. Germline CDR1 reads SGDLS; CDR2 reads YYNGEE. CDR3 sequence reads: CASSSKTTEAIYGYTF. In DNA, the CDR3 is TGTGCCAGCAGCTCAAAAACCACGGAGGCCATTTATGGCTACACCTTC.

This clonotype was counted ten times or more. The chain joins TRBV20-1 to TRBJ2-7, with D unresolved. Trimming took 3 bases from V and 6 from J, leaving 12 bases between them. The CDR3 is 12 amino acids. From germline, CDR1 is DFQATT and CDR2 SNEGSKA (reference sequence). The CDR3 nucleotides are TGCAGTGCTAGTTCCGCCCTCCCCGAGCAGTACTTC. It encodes CSASSALPEQYF.

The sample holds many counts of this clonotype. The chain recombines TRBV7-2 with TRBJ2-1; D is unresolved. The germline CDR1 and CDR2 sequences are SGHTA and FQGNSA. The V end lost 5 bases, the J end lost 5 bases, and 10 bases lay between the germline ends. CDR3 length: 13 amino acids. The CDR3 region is CASSGRLDNEQFF. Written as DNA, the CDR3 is TGTGCCAGCAGCGGACGATTAGACAATGAGCAGTTCTTC.

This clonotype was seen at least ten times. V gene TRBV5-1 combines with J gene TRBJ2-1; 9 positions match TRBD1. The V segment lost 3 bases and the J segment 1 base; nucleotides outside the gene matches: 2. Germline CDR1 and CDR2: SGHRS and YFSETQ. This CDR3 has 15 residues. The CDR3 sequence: CASSWDRVSYNEQFF. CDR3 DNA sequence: TGCGCCAGCAGCTGGGACAGGGTGTCCTACAATGAGCAGTTCTTC. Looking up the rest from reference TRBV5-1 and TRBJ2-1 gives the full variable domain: KAGVTQTPRYLIKTRGQQVTLSCSPISGHRSVSWYQQTPGQGLQFLFEYFSETQRNKGNFPGRFSGRQFSNSRSEMNVSTLELGDSALYLCASSWDRVSYNEQFFGPGTRLTVL.

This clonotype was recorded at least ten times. The CDR3: CASSLRVMDIQYF. CDR3 nucleotides: TGTGCCAGTAGTTTGCGGGTAATGGACATTCAGTACTTC. The V and J genes are TRBV19 and TRBJ2-4, with a weak D call TRBD2 (5 bases). CDR3 length: 13 amino acids. Germline loops: CDR1 LNHDA, CDR2 SQIVND (reference sequence). Trimming removed 5 bases from V and 8 bases from J, with 13 bases in between. The whole variable domain, filled in from reference TRBV19 and TRBJ2-4, reads DGGITQSPKYLFRKEGQNVTLSCEQNLNHDAMYWYRQDPGQGLRLIYYSQIVNDFQKGDIAEGYSVSREKKESFPLTVTSAQKNPTAFYLCASSLRVMDIQYFGAGTRLSVL.

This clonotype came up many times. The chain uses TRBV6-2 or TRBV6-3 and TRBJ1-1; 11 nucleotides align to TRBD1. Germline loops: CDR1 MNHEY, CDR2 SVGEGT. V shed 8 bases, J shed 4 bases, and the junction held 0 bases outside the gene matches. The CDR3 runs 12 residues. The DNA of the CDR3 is TGTGCCAGCGGGACAGGGGGCACTGAAGCTTTCTTT. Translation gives CASGTGGTEAFF.

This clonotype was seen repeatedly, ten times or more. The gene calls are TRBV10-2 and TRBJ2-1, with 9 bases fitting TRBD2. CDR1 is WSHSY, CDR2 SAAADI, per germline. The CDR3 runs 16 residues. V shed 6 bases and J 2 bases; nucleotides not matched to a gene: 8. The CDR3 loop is CASSERGGRAYNEQFF. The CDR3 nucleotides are TGCGCCAGCAGCGAGCGTGGCGGGAGGGCCTACAATGAGCAGTTCTTC.

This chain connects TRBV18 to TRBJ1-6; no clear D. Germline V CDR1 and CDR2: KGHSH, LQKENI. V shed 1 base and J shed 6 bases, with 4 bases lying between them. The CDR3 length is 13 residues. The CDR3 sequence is CASSPRSNSPLHF. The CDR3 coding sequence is TGTGCCAGCTCACCACGGTCTAATTCACCCCTCCACTTT.

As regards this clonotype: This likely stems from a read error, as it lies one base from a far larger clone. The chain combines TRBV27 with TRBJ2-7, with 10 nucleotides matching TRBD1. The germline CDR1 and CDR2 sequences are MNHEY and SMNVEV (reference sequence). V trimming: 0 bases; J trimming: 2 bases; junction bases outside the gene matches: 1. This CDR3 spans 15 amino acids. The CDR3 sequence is CASSLSGTGAYEQYF. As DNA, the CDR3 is TGTGCCAGCAGTTTATCCGGGACAGGGGCCTACGAGCAGTACTTC.

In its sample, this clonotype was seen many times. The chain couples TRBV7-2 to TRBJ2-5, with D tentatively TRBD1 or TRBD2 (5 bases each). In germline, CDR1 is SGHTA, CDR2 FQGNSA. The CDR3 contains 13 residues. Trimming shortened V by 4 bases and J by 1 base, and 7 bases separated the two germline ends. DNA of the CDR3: TGTGCCAGCAGCTCGGGACCCCAAGAGACCCAGTACTTC. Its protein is CASSSGPQETQYF.

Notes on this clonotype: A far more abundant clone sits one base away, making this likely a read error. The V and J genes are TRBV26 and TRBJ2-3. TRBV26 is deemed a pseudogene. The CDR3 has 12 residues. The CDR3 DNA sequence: TGTGCCGGCAGTTTAACTGGTGATACGCAGTATTTT. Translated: CAGSLTGDTQYF.

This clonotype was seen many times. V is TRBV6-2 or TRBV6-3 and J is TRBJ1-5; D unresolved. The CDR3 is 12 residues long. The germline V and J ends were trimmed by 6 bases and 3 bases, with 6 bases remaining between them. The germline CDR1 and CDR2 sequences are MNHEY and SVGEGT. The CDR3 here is CASSPVNQPQHF. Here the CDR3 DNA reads TGTGCCAGCAGCCCGGTCAATCAGCCCCAGCATTTT.

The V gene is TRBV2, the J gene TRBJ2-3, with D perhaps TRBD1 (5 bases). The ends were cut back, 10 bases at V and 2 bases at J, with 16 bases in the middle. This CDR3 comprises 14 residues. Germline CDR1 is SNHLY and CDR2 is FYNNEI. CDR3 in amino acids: CATQTETSTDTQYF. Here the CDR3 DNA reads TGTGCCACCCAGACAGAGACCTCCACAGATACGCAGTATTTT.

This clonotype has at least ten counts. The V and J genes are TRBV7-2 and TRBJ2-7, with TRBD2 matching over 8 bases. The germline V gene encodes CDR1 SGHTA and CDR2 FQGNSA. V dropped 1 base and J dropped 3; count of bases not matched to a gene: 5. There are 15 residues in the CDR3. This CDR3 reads CASSLDGGLVYEQYF. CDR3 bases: TGTGCCAGCAGCTTAGATGGGGGACTAGTCTACGAGCAGTACTTC.

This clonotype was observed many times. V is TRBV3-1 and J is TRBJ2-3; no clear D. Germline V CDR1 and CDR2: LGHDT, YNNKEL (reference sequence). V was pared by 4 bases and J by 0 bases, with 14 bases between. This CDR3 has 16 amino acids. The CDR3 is CASSRGQPSSTDTQYF. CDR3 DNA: TGTGCCAGCAGCCGAGGCCAGCCGTCTAGCACAGATACGCAGTATTTT.

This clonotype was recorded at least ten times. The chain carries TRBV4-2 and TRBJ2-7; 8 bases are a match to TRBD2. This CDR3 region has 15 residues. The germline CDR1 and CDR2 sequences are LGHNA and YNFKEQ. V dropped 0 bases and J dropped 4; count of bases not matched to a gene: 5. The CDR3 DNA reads TGTGCCAGCAGCCAAGAGGTTAGCGGGACGTACGAGCAGTACTTC. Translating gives CASSQEVSGTYEQYF.

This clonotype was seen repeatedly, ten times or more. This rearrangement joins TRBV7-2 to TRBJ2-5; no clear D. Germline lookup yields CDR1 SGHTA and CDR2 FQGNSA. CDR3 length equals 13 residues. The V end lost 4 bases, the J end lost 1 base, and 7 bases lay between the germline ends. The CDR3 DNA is TGTGCCAGCAGCTCGGTCATCCAAGAGACCCAGTACTTC. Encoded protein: CASSSVIQETQYF.

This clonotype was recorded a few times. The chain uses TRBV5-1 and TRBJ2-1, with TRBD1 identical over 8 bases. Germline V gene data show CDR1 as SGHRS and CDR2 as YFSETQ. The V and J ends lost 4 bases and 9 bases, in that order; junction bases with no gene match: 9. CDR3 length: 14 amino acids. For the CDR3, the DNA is TGCGCCAGCAGCCTGGGACAGGCGGCAAGTGAGCAGTTCTTC. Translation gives CASSLGQAASEQFF.

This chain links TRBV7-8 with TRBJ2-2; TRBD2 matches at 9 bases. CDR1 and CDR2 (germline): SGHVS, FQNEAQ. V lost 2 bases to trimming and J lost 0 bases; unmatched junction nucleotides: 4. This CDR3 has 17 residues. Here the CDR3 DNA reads TGTGCCAGCAGCTTAACGAGGACTAGCGCGAACACCGGGGAGCTGTTTTTT. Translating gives CASSLTRTSANTGELFF.

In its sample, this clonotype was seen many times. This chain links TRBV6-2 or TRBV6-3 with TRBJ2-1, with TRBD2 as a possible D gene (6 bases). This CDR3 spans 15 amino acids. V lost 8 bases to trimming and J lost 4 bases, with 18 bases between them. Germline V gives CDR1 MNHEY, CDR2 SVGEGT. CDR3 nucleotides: TGTGCCAGCTCGACCGGGACTCTTAATTACAATGAGCAGTTCTTC. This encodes CASSTGTLNYNEQFF.